This T cell receptor beta chain emerged from a study of identical twins. V was clipped by 5 bases and J by 0 bases, with 9 bases between them. This CDR3 spans 14 amino acids. Per the germline V gene, CDR1 is SGHVS and CDR2 is FQNEAQ. A remark on this clonotype: Its antigen is not identified.

TCRdb analysed the 5' RACE reads with MiXCR anew, one entry per CDR3 protein. The sample records hundreds of thousands of distinct CDR3 sequences, around 24% being singletons. Study-wide findings and caveats: These conclusions were based on statistical analysis (cross-sectional, not following the same donors). Out-of-frame TCR alpha sharing in monozygotic twins exceeded recombination model predictions.

This same sample was also part of a study on yellow fever vaccine responses in identical twins.

The sample taken for sequencing was CD4+ T cells sorted from blood. The V gene is TRBV7-8, the J gene TRBJ2-3, with D tentatively TRBD1 (6 bases). This receptor was taken from a woman between 18 and 30 years old in good health. This chain's CDR3 is CASSRGFSTDTQYF. In nucleotides, the CDR3 is TGTGCCAGCAGCAGGGGGTTTAGCACAGATACGCAGTATTTT.